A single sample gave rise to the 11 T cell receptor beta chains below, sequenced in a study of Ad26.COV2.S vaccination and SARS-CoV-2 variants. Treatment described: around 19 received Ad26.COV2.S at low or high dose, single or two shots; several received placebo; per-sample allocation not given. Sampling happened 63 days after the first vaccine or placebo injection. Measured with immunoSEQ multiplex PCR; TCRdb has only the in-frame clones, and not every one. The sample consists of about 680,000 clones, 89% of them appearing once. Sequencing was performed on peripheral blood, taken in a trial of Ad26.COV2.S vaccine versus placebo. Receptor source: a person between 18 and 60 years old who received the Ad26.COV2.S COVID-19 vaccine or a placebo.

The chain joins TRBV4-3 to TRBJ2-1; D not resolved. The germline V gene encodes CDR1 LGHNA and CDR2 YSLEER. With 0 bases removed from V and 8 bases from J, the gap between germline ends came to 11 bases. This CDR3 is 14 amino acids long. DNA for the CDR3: TGCGCCAGCAGCCAAGATCCGACGGCATATGAGCAGTTCTTC. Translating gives CASSQDPTAYEQFF.

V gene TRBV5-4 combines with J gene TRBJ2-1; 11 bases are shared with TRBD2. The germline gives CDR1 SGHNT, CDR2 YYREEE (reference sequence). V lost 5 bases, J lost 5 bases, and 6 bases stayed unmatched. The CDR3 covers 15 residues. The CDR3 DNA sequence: TGTGCCAGCAGTTCCGGGACTAGCGGAAACAATGAGCAGTTCTTC. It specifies CASSSGTSGNNEQFF.

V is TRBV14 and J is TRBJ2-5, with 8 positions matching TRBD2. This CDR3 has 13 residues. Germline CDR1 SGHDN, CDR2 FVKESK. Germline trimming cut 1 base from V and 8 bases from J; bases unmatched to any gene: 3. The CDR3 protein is CASSQARTSTQYF. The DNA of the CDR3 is TGTGCCAGCAGCCAAGCGCGGACTAGCACCCAGTACTTC.

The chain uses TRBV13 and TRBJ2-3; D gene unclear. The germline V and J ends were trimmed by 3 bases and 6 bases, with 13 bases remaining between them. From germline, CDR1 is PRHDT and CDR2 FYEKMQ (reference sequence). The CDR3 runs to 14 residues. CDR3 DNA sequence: TGTGCCAGCAGCTTCGCATCGCTTAAGGATACGCAGTATTTT. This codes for CASSFASLKDTQYF.

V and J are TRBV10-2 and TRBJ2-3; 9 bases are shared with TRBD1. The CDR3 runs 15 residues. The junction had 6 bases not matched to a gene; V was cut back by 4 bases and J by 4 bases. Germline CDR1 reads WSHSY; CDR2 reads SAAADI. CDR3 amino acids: CASSANRGQADTQYF. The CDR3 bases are TGCGCCAGCAGTGCAAACAGGGGGCAGGCAGATACGCAGTATTTT.

The DNA for the CDR3 is TGTGCCAGCAGCTTAGCACCCCGGGGGACCGGGGAGCTGTTTTTT. Its translation is CASSLAPRGTGELFF. The J gene is TRBJ2-2, the V gene TRBV7-2; weak D call: TRBD2 (6 bases). Trimming removed 0 bases at V and 5 bases at J, with 10 bases between. In germline, CDR1 is SGHTA, CDR2 FQGNSA. CDR3 length equals 15 residues.

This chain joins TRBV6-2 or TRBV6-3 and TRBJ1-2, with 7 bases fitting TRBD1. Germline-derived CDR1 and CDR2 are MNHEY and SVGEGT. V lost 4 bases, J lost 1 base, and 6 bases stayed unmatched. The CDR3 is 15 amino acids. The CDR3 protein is CASSSISGGNYGYTF. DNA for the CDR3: TGTGCCAGCAGTTCCATTTCAGGGGGTAACTATGGCTACACCTTC.

This CDR3 reads CASSSRTGPLPLSGANVLTF. In DNA form, the CDR3 reads TGTGCCAGCAGCTCCCGGACAGGGCCACTTCCCCTCTCTGGGGCCAACGTCCTGACTTTC. The chain recombines TRBV9 with TRBJ2-6; 8 bases match TRBD1. The CDR3 runs 20 residues. Germline CDR1 SGDLS, CDR2 YYNGEE. The V segment lost 4 bases and the J segment 0 bases; nucleotides outside the gene matches: 15.

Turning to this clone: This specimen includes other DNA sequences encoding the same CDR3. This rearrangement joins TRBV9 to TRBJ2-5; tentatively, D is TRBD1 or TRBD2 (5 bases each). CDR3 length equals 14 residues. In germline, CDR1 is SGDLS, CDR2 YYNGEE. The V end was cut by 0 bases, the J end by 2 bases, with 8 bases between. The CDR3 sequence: CASSVGGIQETQYF. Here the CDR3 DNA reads TGTGCCAGCAGCGTAGGGGGGATTCAAGAGACCCAGTACTTC.

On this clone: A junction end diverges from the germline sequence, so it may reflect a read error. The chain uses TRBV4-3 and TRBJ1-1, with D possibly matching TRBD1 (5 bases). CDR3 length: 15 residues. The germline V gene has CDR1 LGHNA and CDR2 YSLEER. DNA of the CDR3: TGCGTCAGCAGCCCAGGGACTAAGGCGGGCACTGAAGCTTTCTTT. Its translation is CVSSPGTKAGTEAFF.

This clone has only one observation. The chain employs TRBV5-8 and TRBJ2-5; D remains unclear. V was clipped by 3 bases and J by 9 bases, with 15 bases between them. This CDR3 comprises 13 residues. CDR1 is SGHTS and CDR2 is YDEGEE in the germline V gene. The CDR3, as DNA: TGTGCCAGCAGCTGGGCAGCCGTGATGGCCCAGTACTTC. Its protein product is CASSWAAVMAQYF.